This T cell receptor beta chain was captured in a study of post-analysis software for immune sequencing data. Turning to the study itself: Patients had relapsing-remitting, secondary progressive or progressive-relapsing multiple sclerosis; some lacked subtype.

With regard to this clonotype: Its antigen is not known.

Presence of unique molecular identifiers characterized the TCR beta cDNA libraries. There were roughly 0.95 to 10 million T cells, and approximately 500,000 cDNA molecules came from them. MiXCR, run by TCRdb on the PCR reads, gives a single entry per CDR3 protein. Among around 710,000 distinct CDR3 sequences listed, about 45% were seen once. Germline V gives CDR1 MNHEY, CDR2 SVGAGI. The CDR3 spans 15 residues. Unmatched junction bases numbered 5, after V lost 5 bases and J lost 2 bases. Study conclusions and caveats: F measure showed strong co-clustering of same-batch samples. Controls significantly exceeded multiple sclerosis patients in normalized Chao1 diversity. In patients, roughly five TRBV segments were more frequent than in controls, with TRBV5-6, TRBV5-1 and TRBV20-1 among them.

The source material was blood. This clonotype was obtained from a girl between 10 and 17 years old with multiple sclerosis. The rearrangement joins TRBV6-5 to TRBJ2-5; 10 nucleotides match TRBD2. The CDR3 DNA is TGTGCCAGCAGTCAACAACTAGCGGGACAAGAGACCCAGTACTTC. Translation: CASSQQLAGQETQYF.